The sequence of this TCR beta chain was determined in a study of cytomegalovirus exposure and HLA in healthy donors. The PCR contained 60 Vbeta and 13 Jbeta primers. Here immunoSEQ multiplex PCR was the method, and the copy in TCRdb shows in-frame clones only, minus some. Of approximately 180,000 clones in the sample, 80% are singletons; the top ten hold roughly 1.1%. CDR1 and CDR2 from the germline V gene are LNHDA and SQIVND (reference sequence). CDR3 length equals 15 residues. The V end lost 4 bases, the J end lost 0 bases, and 9 bases lay between the germline ends. This TCR was recovered from a woman between 35 and 50 years old in good health and CMV-seronegative. This sequence joins TRBV19 and TRBJ2-2, with D perhaps TRBD2 (5 bases). The sequenced sample consisted of PBMCs. CDR3 bases: TGTGCCAGTAGTAGGAGGACGGCGAACACCGGGGAGCTGTTTTTT. Translated: CASSRRTANTGELFF. Based on the CDR3 plus reference TRBV19 and TRBJ2-2, the full variable domain is DGGITQSPKYLFRKEGQNVTLSCEQNLNHDAMYWYRQDPGQGLRLIYYSQIVNDFQKGDIAEGYSVSREKKESFPLTVTSAQKNPTAFYLCASSRRTANTGELFFGEGSRLTVL.